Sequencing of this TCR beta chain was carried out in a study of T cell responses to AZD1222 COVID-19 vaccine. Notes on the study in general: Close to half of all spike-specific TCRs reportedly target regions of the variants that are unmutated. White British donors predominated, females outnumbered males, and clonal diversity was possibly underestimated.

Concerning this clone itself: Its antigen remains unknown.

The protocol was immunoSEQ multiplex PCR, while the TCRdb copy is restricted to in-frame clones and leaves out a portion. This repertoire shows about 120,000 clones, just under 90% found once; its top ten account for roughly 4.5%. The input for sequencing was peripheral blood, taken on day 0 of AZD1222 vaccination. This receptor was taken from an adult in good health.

The CDR3 DNA follows: TGTGCCAGCAGTTTACCCGGGACCTCCTCCTACAATGAGCAGTTCTTC. Translating gives CASSLPGTSSYNEQFF. The chain uses TRBV27 and TRBJ2-1; D possibly matches TRBD1 or TRBD2 (5 bases each). The CDR3 spans 16 residues. Trimming stripped 2 bases from V and 0 bases from J, with 11 bases between. CDR1 is MNHEY, CDR2 SMNVEV, per germline (reference sequence).